One sample yielded the 16 T cell receptor beta chains listed below, sequenced in a study of cytomegalovirus exposure and HLA in healthy donors. Libraries were prepared by immunoSEQ multiplex PCR; TCRdb keeps only in-frame clonotypes and omits some of them. The table lists about 200,000 clones, around four fifths of them singletons, with about 6% in the top ten. Sequences were obtained from PBMCs. The receptor set was obtained from a woman aged 18-35 years in good health and CMV-seronegative.

The chain employs TRBV6-1 and TRBJ2-7, with D tentatively TRBD1 (6 bases). Trimming left V 4 bases short and J 5 bases short, with 12 bases between. Germline CDR1 and CDR2: MNHNS and SASEGT. This CDR3 is 13 amino acids long. CDR3 coding DNA: TGTGCCAGCAGTGCGGGACACTACGACGAGCAGTACTTC. The encoded protein is CASSAGHYDEQYF.

V usage is TRBV25-1 and J usage is TRBJ1-1; D may be TRBD1 (5 bases). Germline V gene data show CDR1 as MGHDK and CDR2 as SYGVNS. The CDR3 covers 14 residues. V was cut by 2 bases and J by 3 bases, with 10 bases left in between. The CDR3 reads CASSEQGFDTEAFF. The CDR3 region has the DNA TGTGCCAGCAGTGAACAGGGATTTGACACTGAAGCTTTCTTT.

The CDR3 spells CASGSLRSEYYNEQFF. CDR3 nucleotides: TGTGCCAGCGGATCCCTTCGATCGGAGTACTACAATGAGCAGTTCTTC. The chain has TRBV11-2 and TRBJ2-1; no reliable D call. Germline V CDR1 and CDR2: SGHAT, FQNNGV. The CDR3 is 16 amino acids. V gave up 8 bases and J gave up 3 bases, with 20 bases separating them.

This clone was picked up a small number of times. V is TRBV27 and J is TRBJ2-2; D is possibly TRBD1 (6 bases). V lost 9 bases and J lost 5, with 13 bases in between. This CDR3 contains 13 residues. CDR1 and CDR2 (germline): MNHEY, SMNVEV (reference sequence). This chain's CDR3 is CASSQGITGELFF. The CDR3 DNA follows: TGTGCCAGTTCTCAGGGGATAACCGGGGAGCTGTTTTTT.

This clone came up many times. J is TRBJ1-1 and V is TRBV9; D is ambiguous. This CDR3 has 13 residues. Germline V gives CDR1 SGDLS, CDR2 YYNGEE. Trimming removed 0 bases from V and 3 bases from J, with 6 bases in between. The CDR3 DNA sequence: TGTGCCAGCAGCGTAGTGGAGGACACTGAAGCTTTCTTT. Translating it yields CASSVVEDTEAFF.

The CDR3 nucleotides read TGTGCCAGCAGCCAAACAGGCCCCTACGAGCAGTACTTC. Its protein is CASSQTGPYEQYF. The chain carries TRBV14 and TRBJ2-7, with TRBD1 as a possible D gene (5 bases). The CDR3 runs to 13 residues. The V gene lost 2 bases and the J gene lost 2 bases, with 7 bases spanning the gap. CDR1 SGHDN and CDR2 FVKESK come from the germline V gene.

The chain is built from TRBV18 and TRBJ1-5; D remains ambiguous. The CDR3 loop spans 13 amino acids. In germline, CDR1 is KGHSH, CDR2 LQKENI. Trimming took off 2 bases at V and 5 bases at J, with 7 bases between the two ends. In DNA, the CDR3 is TGTGCCAGCTCACCAACAGCTGATCAGCCCCAGCATTTT. This gives the protein CASSPTADQPQHF.

This rearrangement joins TRBV2 to TRBJ2-7; D is perhaps TRBD1 (5 bases). The CDR3 is 15 residues long. Germline assignment: CDR1 SNHLY and CDR2 FYNNEI. Deletions cut 7 bases from V and 5 bases from J, with 21 bases between. The CDR3 DNA reads as TGTGCCAGCAATTTACCTAGGGGATCGGCGAACGAGCAGTACTTC. As protein: CASNLPRGSANEQYF.

With respect to this clone: A read error may account for a junction end that differs from germline. The genes are TRBV6-6 and TRBJ1-1, with TRBD1 as a possible D gene (5 bases). The germline gives CDR1 MNHNY, CDR2 SVGAGI (reference sequence). This CDR3 region has 11 residues. As DNA, the CDR3 is TGTGCCAGCAGTTACTCTGCAGGGCTCCTCTTT. The encoded protein is CASSYSAGLLF.

The chain uses TRBV6-5 and TRBJ1-3; D not resolved. Germline V gene data show CDR1 as MNHEY and CDR2 as SVGAGI. This CDR3 spans 13 amino acids. Trimming removed 5 bases from V and 4 bases from J, with 9 bases in between. CDR3 in amino acids: CASSRLGGNTIYF. The CDR3 nucleotides read TGTGCCAGCAGTCGACTGGGGGGAAACACCATATATTTT.

The chain joins TRBV5-8 to TRBJ2-7, with unresolved D. Trimming cost V 6 bases and J 6 bases, with 13 bases left between them. CDR3 size: 12 residues. CDR1 is SGHTS, CDR2 YDEGEE, per germline. The CDR3 region is CASKGPVREQYF. In nucleotides, the CDR3 is TGTGCCAGCAAGGGCCCCGTCCGCGAGCAGTACTTC.

V and J are TRBV27 and TRBJ1-2, with no clear D. V was cut by 8 bases and J by 2 bases, with 15 bases left in between. Germline V gene lookup returns CDR1 MNHEY and CDR2 SMNVEV (reference sequence). The CDR3 loop spans 14 amino acids. The CDR3 loop is CASANLGGNYGYTF. The CDR3 DNA follows: TGTGCCAGCGCGAACCTCGGAGGGAACTATGGCTACACCTTC.

This clone was detected only a few times. V usage is TRBV7-8 and J usage is TRBJ1-2; TRBD1 agrees at 7 bases. This CDR3 has 15 residues. The trim removed 1 base at V and 4 bases at J, leaving 6 bases unmatched. Looked up from germline, CDR1 is SGHVS and CDR2 is FQNEAQ. The CDR3 DNA reads TGTGCCAGCAGCTTAGAGGGCAGGGGGAGCTATGGCTACACCTTC. Protein product: CASSLEGRGSYGYTF.

CDR3 sequence (DNA): TGTGCCAGCAGGGGATGGGCTGAAGCTTTCTTT. Its translation is CASRGWAEAFF. The V gene is TRBV27, the J gene TRBJ1-1; D is unresolved. Germline V gene sequence: CDR1 MNHEY, CDR2 SMNVEV (reference sequence). V was pared by 6 bases and J by 6 bases, with 8 bases between. There are 11 residues in the CDR3.

This chain joins TRBV30 and TRBJ1-4; 10 nucleotides agree with TRBD1. CDR3 length equals 15 residues. V lost 0 bases, J lost 6 bases, and 4 bases stayed unmatched. CDR1 is GTSNPN, CDR2 SVGIG, per germline (reference sequence). The CDR3 loop reads CAWSVGGTGDEKLFF. As DNA, the CDR3 is TGTGCCTGGAGTGTAGGAGGGACAGGGGATGAAAAACTGTTTTTT.

V usage is TRBV5-4 and J usage is TRBJ2-5; TRBD1 agrees at 7 bases. Looked up from germline, CDR1 is SGHNT and CDR2 is YYREEE (reference sequence). CDR3 length: 16 residues. V was clipped by 0 bases and J by 1 base; unmatched bases: 6. This CDR3 reads CASSLAEGASQETQYF. For the CDR3, the DNA is TGTGCCAGCAGCTTGGCCGAGGGGGCCAGCCAAGAGACCCAGTACTTC.